Each of the 32 T cell receptor beta chains below was sequenced from the same sample in a study of cytomegalovirus exposure and HLA in healthy donors. Use of 60 Vbeta and 13 Jbeta primers characterized the PCR. The protocol was immunoSEQ multiplex PCR, while the TCRdb copy is restricted to in-frame clones and leaves out a portion. The sample holds over 100,000 clones; approximately 87% are singletons and the top ten take over 1.5%. Sequenced input: PBMCs. The receptors shown here come from a man in his forties or fifties in good health and CMV-seronegative.

This clone was seen a handful of times. This chain links TRBV4-3 with TRBJ2-2; TRBD1 is a possible D gene (5 bases). This CDR3 region has 14 residues. The germline gives CDR1 LGHNA, CDR2 YSLEER. Trimming stripped 0 bases from V and 7 bases from J, with 9 bases between. The CDR3 loop is CASSQDQGLGELFF. DNA of the CDR3: TGCGCCAGCAGCCAAGATCAGGGTCTCGGGGAGCTGTTTTTT.

This clone has only one observation. The V call is TRBV18, the J call TRBJ2-7; tentative D call: TRBD1 (6 bases). With 3 bases removed from V and 3 bases from J, the gap between germline ends came to 9 bases. Per germline, CDR1 KGHSH and CDR2 LQKENI. This CDR3 comprises 13 residues. CDR3 region: CASSPGTNYEQYF. CDR3 coding DNA: TGTGCCAGCTCACCCGGGACAAACTACGAGCAGTACTTC.

This chain connects TRBV5-8 to TRBJ2-1, with TRBD2 matching 9 bases. Germline trimming cut 4 bases from V and 0 bases from J; bases unmatched to any gene: 11. This CDR3 region has 18 residues. Germline V gives CDR1 SGHTS, CDR2 YDEGEE. The CDR3 protein is CASSGISGSVFSYNEQFF. CDR3 DNA: TGTGCCAGCAGCGGCATTAGCGGGAGTGTGTTCTCCTACAATGAGCAGTTCTTC.

The chain carries TRBV28 and TRBJ2-5; 7 nucleotides agree with TRBD2. V was clipped by 3 bases and J by 5 bases; unmatched bases: 6. The CDR3 runs to 14 residues. Germline V lookup: CDR1 MDHEN, CDR2 SYDVKM. Here the CDR3 DNA reads TGTGCCAGCAGTTTCCCGGGGGGTCGGGAGACCCAGTACTTC. Amino acids: CASSFPGGRETQYF.

The rearrangement uses TRBV15 and TRBJ2-5; 10 bases align to TRBD2. This CDR3 is built from 17 residues. Unmatched junction bases numbered 9, after V lost 3 bases and J lost 2 bases. Germline V CDR1 and CDR2: LNHNV, YYDKDF (reference sequence). As DNA, the CDR3 is TGTGCCACCAGCAGTCTGGTGCTAGCGGGGGCACAAGAGACCCAGTACTTC. Encoded protein: CATSSLVLAGAQETQYF.

The chain links TRBV19 to TRBJ2-1; D ambiguous. The CDR3 is 16 residues long. The V end lost 5 bases, the J end lost 0 bases, and 14 bases lay between the germline ends. CDR1 and CDR2 from the germline V gene are LNHDA and SQIVND (reference sequence). This chain's CDR3 is CASSWSVLSSYNEQFF. CDR3 sequence (DNA): TGTGCCAGTAGTTGGTCGGTCTTAAGCTCCTACAATGAGCAGTTCTTC.

This clone was counted once. V is TRBV11-2 and J is TRBJ2-1; D remains ambiguous. The CDR3 is 16 residues long. Trimming cost V 1 base and J 6 bases, with 16 bases left between them. Germline CDR1 reads SGHAT; CDR2 reads FQNNGV. CDR3 amino acids: CASSLGGGKRPNEQFF. The DNA for the CDR3 is TGTGCCAGCAGCTTAGGCGGCGGCAAGCGACCCAATGAGCAGTTCTTC.

This clone was seen only a few times. This sequence joins TRBV9 and TRBJ1-2, with TRBD1 matching over 8 bases. Germline CDR1 reads SGDLS; CDR2 reads YYNGEE. Trimming took 4 bases from V and 8 from J; bases not matched to a gene: 4. The CDR3 is 12 amino acids. The CDR3 spells CASSLPGGGYTF. In nucleotides, the CDR3 is TGTGCCAGCAGCCTACCAGGGGGCGGCTACACCTTC.

This clone was observed a handful of times. The chain links TRBV30 to TRBJ2-4, with no clear D. The germline V gene has CDR1 GTSNPN and CDR2 SVGIG (reference sequence). CDR3 length equals 15 residues. V was pared by 4 bases and J by 0 bases, with 13 bases between. This CDR3 is CAWNPGGIAKNIQYF. Written as DNA, the CDR3 is TGTGCCTGGAACCCGGGTGGAATAGCCAAAAACATTCAGTACTTC.

As concerns this clone: Other DNA variants within this sample encode the same CDR3. The rearrangement joins TRBV2 to TRBJ1-2, with 10 bases that match TRBD1. The V and J ends lost 6 bases and 3 bases, in that order; junction bases with no gene match: 4. The CDR3 runs 14 residues. Germline CDR1 and CDR2: SNHLY and FYNNEI. The DNA of the CDR3 is TGTGCCAGCAGCTCGACAGGGGGCGACTATGGCTACACCTTC. As protein: CASSSTGGDYGYTF.

The chain recombines TRBV2 with TRBJ2-7; 7 bases are shared with TRBD2. The CDR3 has 16 amino acids. Per the germline V gene, CDR1 is SNHLY and CDR2 is FYNNEI. J gave up 2 bases and V 2 bases, and 9 bases lay outside the gene matches. The CDR3 DNA reads as TGTGCCAGCAGTGAACGGGGTGCGGGAGAACCCTACGAGCAGTACTTC. As protein: CASSERGAGEPYEQYF.

This rearrangement joins TRBV6-7 to TRBJ1-1, with D tentatively TRBD1 (5 bases). TRBV6-7 is labeled an ORF, and its function is uncertain. The CDR3 has 12 residues. Deletions cut 5 bases from V and 6 bases from J, with 10 bases between. The CDR3 protein is CASSDRDAEAFF. For the CDR3, the DNA is TGTGCCAGCAGTGACAGAGATGCTGAAGCTTTCTTT.

The chain combines TRBV5-6 with TRBJ2-3, with a possible D match to TRBD2 (6 bases). Germline loops: CDR1 SGHDT, CDR2 YYEEEE. The CDR3 loop spans 14 amino acids. Trimming removed 2 bases at V and 0 bases at J, with 7 bases between. CDR3 in DNA: TGTGCCAGCAGCTTCGGGGGTAGCACAGATACGCAGTATTTT. Its protein product is CASSFGGSTDTQYF.

This sequence joins TRBV18 and TRBJ1-3; tentative D call: TRBD1 (5 bases). The CDR3 extends over 14 amino acids. Trimming removed 1 base at V and 4 bases at J, with 8 bases between. Germline values: CDR1 KGHSH, CDR2 LQKENI. CDR3 DNA: TGTGCCAGCTCACCACGGCAGGGAGGAAACACCATATATTTT. Amino acids: CASSPRQGGNTIYF.

The genes are TRBV5-1 and TRBJ1-1; 7 bases map to TRBD1. CDR1 is SGHRS, CDR2 YFSETQ, per germline. The CDR3 totals 15 residues. J lost 6 bases, V lost 2 bases, and 10 bases had no gene match. The CDR3 DNA follows: TGCGCCAGCAGCTTACCGGGACAGAACCCCGCTGAAGCTTTCTTT. This sequence encodes CASSLPGQNPAEAFF. Drawing the rest from reference TRBV5-1 and TRBJ1-1, the complete variable domain is KAGVTQTPRYLIKTRGQQVTLSCSPISGHRSVSWYQQTPGQGLQFLFEYFSETQRNKGNFPGRFSGRQFSNSRSEMNVSTLELGDSALYLCASSLPGQNPAEAFFGQGTRLTVV.

Only one count was recorded for this clone. The chain carries TRBV5-4 and TRBJ2-4; 7 positions match TRBD1. V trimming: 5 bases; J trimming: 7 bases; junction bases outside the gene matches: 3. The germline V gene has CDR1 SGHNT and CDR2 YYREEE (reference sequence). The CDR3 runs 12 residues. This chain's CDR3 is CASSSDRNIQYF. CDR3 bases: TGTGCCAGCAGTTCGGACAGGAACATTCAGTACTTC.

The chain carries TRBV11-3 and TRBJ2-7, with 7 bases that match TRBD2. Germline CDR1 is SGHNT and CDR2 is YENEEA. This CDR3 is 15 amino acids long. Unmatched junction bases numbered 5, after V lost 1 base and J lost 2 bases. In nucleotides, the CDR3 is TGTGCCAGCAGCTTAGCGGCGGGAGAAACCTACGAGCAGTACTTC. This codes for CASSLAAGETYEQYF. The variable domain in full, with the rest retrieved from reference TRBV11-3 and TRBJ2-7, is EAGVVQSPRYKIIEKKQPVAFWCNPISGHNTLYWYLQNLGQGPELLIRYENEEAVDDSQLPKDRFSAERLKGVDSTLKIQPAELGDSAVYLCASSLAAGETYEQYFGPGTRLTVT.

This chain connects TRBV28 to TRBJ1-1; no definite D call. Trimming left V 3 bases short and J 1 base short, with 6 bases between. This CDR3 has 13 amino acids. The germline gives CDR1 MDHEN, CDR2 SYDVKM. CDR3 protein: CASSLLRNTEAFF. The CDR3 DNA follows: TGTGCCAGCAGTTTGCTTAGGAACACTGAAGCTTTCTTT.

The chain links TRBV9 to TRBJ1-3; TRBD1 might be the D (5 bases). This CDR3 is 16 amino acids long. The germline V gene encodes CDR1 SGDLS and CDR2 YYNGEE. V lost 4 bases to trimming and J lost 4 bases, with 18 bases between them. CDR3 bases: TGTGCCAGCAGCTCTAAGGGGAGGGGCCGGGGAAACACCATATATTTT. It translates to CASSSKGRGRGNTIYF.

The rearrangement uses TRBV18 and TRBJ1-2; 7 bases are a match to TRBD1. V gave up 7 bases and J gave up 5 bases; unmatched junction bases: 13. This CDR3 spans 15 amino acids. Germline V CDR1 and CDR2: KGHSH, LQKENI. The CDR3 protein is CASFTIDRAGYGYTF. CDR3 in DNA: TGTGCCAGCTTTACTATAGACAGGGCCGGGTATGGCTACACCTTC.

J is TRBJ2-5 and V is TRBV29-1; 9 bases are shared with TRBD2. The CDR3 loop spans 14 amino acids. In germline, CDR1 is SQVTM, CDR2 ANQGSEA. J gave up 4 bases and V 5 bases, and 8 bases lay outside the gene matches. The CDR3 is CSVLLAGGGETQYF. The CDR3 DNA follows: TGCAGCGTTCTCTTGGCGGGAGGGGGAGAGACCCAGTACTTC.

The chain uses TRBV11-3 and TRBJ1-3; no reliable D call. CDR1 is SGHNT, CDR2 YENEEA, per germline. The CDR3 totals 13 residues. V lost 4 bases and J 0 bases, leaving 4 bases between the germline ends. CDR3 nucleotide sequence: TGTGCCAGCAGCTCATCCTCTGGAAACACCATATATTTT. Translation: CASSSSSGNTIYF.

In the case of this clone: The sample contains more than one DNA sequence encoding this CDR3. The V call is TRBV9, the J call TRBJ2-3; 10 bases map to TRBD2. Trimming removed 0 bases from V and 4 bases from J; junction bases left unmatched: 2. The CDR3 is made up of 15 amino acids. The germline CDR1 and CDR2 sequences are SGDLS and YYNGEE. CDR3 in amino acids: CASSVAGTSADTQYF. The CDR3 nucleotides read TGTGCCAGCAGCGTAGCAGGGACTAGCGCAGATACGCAGTATTTT.

V gene TRBV2 combines with J gene TRBJ2-3; TRBD2 matches 7 bases. CDR1 is SNHLY and CDR2 is FYNNEI in the germline V gene. With V trimmed by 7 bases and J by 0 bases, 7 bases remained unmatched. This CDR3 has 15 amino acids. The CDR3 region is CASTFSGRSTDTQYF. The CDR3 coding sequence is TGTGCCAGCACCTTTAGCGGGCGCAGCACAGATACGCAGTATTTT.

The rearrangement joins TRBV4-3 to TRBJ1-1, with 8 nucleotides matching TRBD1. V lost 0 bases, J lost 8 bases, and 5 bases stayed unmatched. Germline values: CDR1 LGHNA, CDR2 YSLEER. The CDR3 length is 14 residues. CDR3 loop: CASSQEVQGAEAFF. The CDR3 region has the DNA TGCGCCAGCAGCCAAGAAGTGCAGGGGGCGGAAGCTTTCTTT.

This chain's CDR3 is CASSAPPGLAGTNEQFF. In DNA form, the CDR3 reads TGTGCCAGCAGTGCACCTCCGGGACTAGCGGGGACCAATGAGCAGTTCTTC. This chain links TRBV6-1 with TRBJ2-1; TRBD2 matches at 13 bases. The CDR3 spans 17 residues. Germline V CDR1 and CDR2: MNHNS, SASEGT. J was trimmed by 6 bases and V by 4 bases; bases with no gene match: 9.

The chain combines TRBV7-2 with TRBJ2-5, with a weak D call TRBD1 (6 bases). Looked up from germline, CDR1 is SGHTA and CDR2 is FQGNSA. This CDR3 comprises 15 residues. The ends were cut back, 4 bases at V and 5 bases at J, with 17 bases in the middle. Written as DNA, the CDR3 is TGTGCCAGCAGCTCCGGGACACTCCTCGGGGAGACCCAGTACTTC. Translation gives CASSSGTLLGETQYF.

The chain is built from TRBV30 and TRBJ2-7; 10 nucleotides match TRBD2. CDR3 size: 16 residues. The junction had 16 bases not matched to a gene; V was cut back by 4 bases and J by 7 bases. Germline V lookup: CDR1 GTSNPN, CDR2 SVGIG (reference sequence). Written as DNA, the CDR3 is TGTGCCTGGACCTCTAGCGGGAGTGTCCATTCGTGGGAGCAGTACTTC. As protein: CAWTSSGSVHSWEQYF.

The chain has TRBV11-2 and TRBJ2-7; 8 bases align to TRBD2. The trim removed 6 bases at V and 9 bases at J, leaving 13 bases unmatched. Germline V gives CDR1 SGHAT, CDR2 FQNNGV. The CDR3 has 14 amino acids. Here the CDR3 DNA reads TGTGCCAGCAGTCGGTTAGCGGGACTGAATGGGCAGTACTTC. It yields the protein CASSRLAGLNGQYF.

This chain joins TRBV6-6 and TRBJ1-2; 9 nucleotides match TRBD1. Germline CDR1 reads MNHNY; CDR2 reads SVGAGI (reference sequence). The trim removed 6 bases at V and 5 bases at J, leaving 1 base unmatched. This CDR3 has 12 residues. Written as DNA, the CDR3 is TGTGCCAGCAGGACAGGGGGTTATGGCTACACCTTC. Protein product: CASRTGGYGYTF.

The chain uses TRBV7-2 and TRBJ1-4, with D unclear. There are 14 residues in the CDR3. Trimming took 5 bases from V and 7 from J, leaving 14 bases between them. Germline CDR1 and CDR2: SGHTA and FQGNSA. CDR3 DNA: TGTGCCAGCAGCCAGGCGGGGTGGAGTGAAAAACTGTTTTTT. Amino acid sequence: CASSQAGWSEKLFF.

The chain employs TRBV2 and TRBJ2-2, with 9 nucleotides matching TRBD2. CDR3 length equals 15 residues. With V trimmed by 7 bases and J by 7 bases, 10 bases remained unmatched. From germline, CDR1 is SNHLY and CDR2 FYNNEI. The CDR3 is CASIQRTSVGGELFF. The CDR3, as DNA: TGTGCCAGCATCCAACGGACTAGCGTGGGCGGGGAGCTGTTTTTT.